This T cell receptor (beta chain) is drawn from a study of control samples from healthy donors and cancer patients. The table came from immunoSEQ multiplex PCR; TCRdb's copy has only in-frame clones and leaves some out. This sample has some 130,000 clones, with under 95% found just once. After removal of 2 bases from V and 7 bases from J, the junction contained 3 bases not matched to a gene. Germline V gene sequence: CDR1 SGHDT, CDR2 YYEEEE. The CDR3 runs 14 residues. The rearrangement joins TRBV5-6 to TRBJ2-7; 13 bases line up with TRBD2. This TCR was sampled from a middle-aged man with head and neck cancer. The sequencing sample was made of PBMCs. The CDR3 DNA is TGTGCCAGCAGCTTACTAGCGGGGGGGCTTGAGCAGTACTTC. Translation gives CASSLLAGGLEQYF.